The clone carrying this T cell receptor (beta chain) occurred a few times. The V gene's germline CDR1 is DFQATT and CDR2 SNEGSKA (reference sequence). CDR3 length equals 15 residues. Trimming took 3 bases from V and 7 from J, leaving 16 bases between them. This specimen comes from a study of T-cell reconstitution after alpha-beta-depleted transplantation in children. Library preparation (for TCRbeta) was performed with unique molecular identifiers. One entry per CDR3 protein results from TCRdb running MiXCR on the PCR reads. The data show approximately 400,000 distinct CDR3 sequences, about a tenth seen once.

The chain employs TRBV20-1 and TRBJ1-6, with D perhaps TRBD1 (5 bases). Sample: PBMCs from the stem cell graft donor, taken from the stem cell graft. The sequence was obtained from a human donor who donated a stem cell graft to a child with acute myeloid leukemia. The CDR3 reads CSARQGGGSNSPLHF. The CDR3 bases are TGCAGTGCTAGGCAGGGTGGAGGGTCAAATTCACCCCTCCACTTT.